This entry describes one TCR beta chain. The data are from a study of T cell changes during pregnancy in multiple sclerosis. The assay was immunoSEQ multiplex PCR, and TCRdb's table has in-frame clones only and misses some. The sample records 57,000 or so clones, less than 95% being singletons. Germline CDR1 LGHNA, CDR2 YNFKEQ. This CDR3 is built from 19 residues. V was pared by 2 bases and J by 0 bases, with 8 bases of the junction left unmatched. The input for sequencing was peripheral blood, taken after pregnancy. The J gene is TRBJ2-1, the V gene TRBV4-2; 12 bases align to TRBD2. This clonotype originated in a female donor in good health, enrolled as a control in a pregnancy study. The CDR3 protein is CASSQILAGGLSSYNEQFF. DNA of the CDR3: TGTGCCAGCAGCCAAATACTAGCGGGGGGACTCAGCTCCTACAATGAGCAGTTCTTC.